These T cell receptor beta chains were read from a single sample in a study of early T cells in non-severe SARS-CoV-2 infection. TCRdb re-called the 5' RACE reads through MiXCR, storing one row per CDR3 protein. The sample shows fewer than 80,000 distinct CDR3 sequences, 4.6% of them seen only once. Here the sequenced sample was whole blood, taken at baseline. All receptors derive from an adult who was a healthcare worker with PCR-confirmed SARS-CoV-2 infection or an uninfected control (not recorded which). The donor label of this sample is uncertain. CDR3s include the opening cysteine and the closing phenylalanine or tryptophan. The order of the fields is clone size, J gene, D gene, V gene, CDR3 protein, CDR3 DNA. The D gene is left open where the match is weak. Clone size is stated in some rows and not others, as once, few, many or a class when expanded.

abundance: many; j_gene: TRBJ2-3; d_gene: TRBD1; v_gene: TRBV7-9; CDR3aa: CASSVRQGWGTDTQYF; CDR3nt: TGTGCCAGCAGCGTCCGACAGGGATGGGGCACAGATACGCAGTATTTT
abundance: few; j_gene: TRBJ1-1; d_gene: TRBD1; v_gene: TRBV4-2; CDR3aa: CASSQANRGIHTEAFF; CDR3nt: TGTGCCAGCAGCCAAGCTAACAGGGGAATACACACTGAAGCTTTCTTT
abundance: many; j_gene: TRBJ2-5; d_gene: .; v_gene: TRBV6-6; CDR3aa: CASSYGAIQETQYF; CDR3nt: TGTGCCAGCAGTTACGGGGCTATCCAAGAGACCCAGTACTTC
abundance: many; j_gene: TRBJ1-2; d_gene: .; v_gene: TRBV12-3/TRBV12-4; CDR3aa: CASSWVTANYGYTF; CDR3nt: TGTGCCAGCAGTTGGGTGACAGCTAACTATGGCTACACCTTC
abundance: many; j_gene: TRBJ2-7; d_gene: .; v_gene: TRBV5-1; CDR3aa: CASSLGGRSSYEQYF; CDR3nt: TGCGCCAGCAGCTTGGGCGGCAGGTCTTCCTACGAGCAGTACTTC
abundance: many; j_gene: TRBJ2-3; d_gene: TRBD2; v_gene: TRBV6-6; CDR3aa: CASSGLAGLDTQYF; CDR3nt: TGTGCCAGCTCCGGACTAGCGGGGCTGGATACGCAGTATTTT
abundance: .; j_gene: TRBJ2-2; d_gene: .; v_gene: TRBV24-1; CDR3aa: CATSDLSGANTGELFF; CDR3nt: TGTGCCACCAGTGATTTGTCCGGGGCCAACACCGGGGAGCTGTTTTTT
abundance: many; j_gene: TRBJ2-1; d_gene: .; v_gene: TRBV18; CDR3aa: CASSPLMGASYNEQFF; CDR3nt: TGTGCCAGCTCACCATTAATGGGGGCCTCCTACAATGAGCAGTTCTTC
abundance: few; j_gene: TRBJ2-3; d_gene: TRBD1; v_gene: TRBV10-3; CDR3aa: CAIKQGAEDTQYF; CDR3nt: TGTGCCATCAAACAGGGGGCAGAAGATACGCAGTATTTT
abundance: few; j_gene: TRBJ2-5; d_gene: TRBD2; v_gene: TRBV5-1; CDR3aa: CASTTRAGTSWETQYF; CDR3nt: TGCGCCAGCACAACCCGCGCCGGGACTAGTTGGGAGACCCAGTACTTC
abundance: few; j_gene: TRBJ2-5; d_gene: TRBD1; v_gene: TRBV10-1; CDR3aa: CASWDTDRAKETQYF; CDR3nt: TGCGCCAGCTGGGATACTGACAGGGCGAAAGAGACCCAGTACTTC
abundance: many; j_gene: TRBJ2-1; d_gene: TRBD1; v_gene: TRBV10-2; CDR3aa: CASIRGQSYNEQFF; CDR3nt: TGCGCCAGCATTAGGGGACAGAGTTACAATGAGCAGTTCTTC
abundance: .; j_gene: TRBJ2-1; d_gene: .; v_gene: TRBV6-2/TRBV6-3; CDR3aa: CASRPTLNEQFF; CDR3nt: TGTGCCAGCAGACCCACCCTCAATGAGCAGTTCTTC
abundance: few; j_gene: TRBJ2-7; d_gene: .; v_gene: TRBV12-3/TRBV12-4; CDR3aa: CASTPDRSAYEQYF; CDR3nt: TGTGCCAGCACCCCCGACAGGTCGGCCTACGAGCAGTACTTC
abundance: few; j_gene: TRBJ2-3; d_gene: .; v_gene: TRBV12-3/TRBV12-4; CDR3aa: CASSLTSVYF; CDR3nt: TGTGCCAGCAGTTTAACGTCGGTATACTTT
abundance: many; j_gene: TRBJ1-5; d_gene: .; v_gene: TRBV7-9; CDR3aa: CASSSGGNGQPQHF; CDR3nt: TGTGCCAGCAGCTCAGGAGGAAATGGCCAGCCCCAGCATTTT
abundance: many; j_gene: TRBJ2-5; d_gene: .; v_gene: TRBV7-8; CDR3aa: CASSPWLIEETQYF; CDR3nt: TGTGCCAGCAGCCCCTGGTTGATAGAAGAGACCCAGTACTTC
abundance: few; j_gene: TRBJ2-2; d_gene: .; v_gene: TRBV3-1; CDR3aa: CASSQGPTGELFF; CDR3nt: TGTGCCAGCAGCCAAGGGCCCACCGGGGAGCTGTTTTTT
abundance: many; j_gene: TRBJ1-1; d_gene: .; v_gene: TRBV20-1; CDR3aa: CSASPHREAFF; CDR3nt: TGCAGTGCTTCCCCCCACAGGGAAGCTTTCTTT
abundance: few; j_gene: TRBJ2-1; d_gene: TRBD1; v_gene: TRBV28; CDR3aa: CASRKGDRGFYNEQFF; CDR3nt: TGTGCCAGCAGAAAAGGGGACAGGGGATTCTACAATGAGCAGTTCTTC
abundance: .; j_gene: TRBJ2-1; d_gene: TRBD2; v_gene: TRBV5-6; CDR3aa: CASSQVSGGPDNEQFF; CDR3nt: TGTGCCAGCAGCCAGGTCAGCGGGGGGCCAGACAATGAGCAGTTCTTC
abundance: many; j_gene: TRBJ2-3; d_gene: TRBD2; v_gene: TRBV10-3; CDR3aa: CAISEKAGADTQYF; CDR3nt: TGTGCCATCAGTGAAAAAGCGGGGGCAGATACGCAGTATTTT
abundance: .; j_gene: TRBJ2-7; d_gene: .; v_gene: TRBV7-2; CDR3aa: CASSPTRGPYEQYF; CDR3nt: TGTGCCAGCAGCCCCACTCGGGGGCCCTACGAGCAGTACTTC
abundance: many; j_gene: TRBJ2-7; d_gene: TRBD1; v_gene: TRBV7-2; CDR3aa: CASSFPGTGIHEQYF; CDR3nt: TGTGCCAGCAGCTTTCCCGGGACAGGGATCCACGAGCAGTACTTC
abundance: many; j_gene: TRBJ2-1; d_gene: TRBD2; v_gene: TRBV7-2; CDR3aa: CASSLTGTSVNGEQFF; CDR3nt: TGTGCCAGCAGCTTAACTGGGACTAGCGTGAATGGTGAGCAGTTCTTC
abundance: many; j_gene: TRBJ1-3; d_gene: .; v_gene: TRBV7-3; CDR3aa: CASSADSQNTIYF; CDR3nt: TGTGCCAGCAGCGCAGACAGCCAAAACACCATATATTTT
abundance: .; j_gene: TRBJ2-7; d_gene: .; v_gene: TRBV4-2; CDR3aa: CASSQEDQGTYEQYF; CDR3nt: TGTGCCAGCAGCCAAGAGGATCAGGGAACGTACGAGCAGTACTTC
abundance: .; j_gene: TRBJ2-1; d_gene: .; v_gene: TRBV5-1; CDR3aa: CASSLAGINNEQFF; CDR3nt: TGCGCCAGCAGCTTGGCCGGGATTAACAATGAGCAGTTCTTC
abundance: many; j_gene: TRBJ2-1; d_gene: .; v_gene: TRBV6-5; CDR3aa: CASSYSDFRGHEQFF; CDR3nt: TGTGCCAGCAGTTACTCCGATTTCAGGGGCCATGAGCAGTTCTTC
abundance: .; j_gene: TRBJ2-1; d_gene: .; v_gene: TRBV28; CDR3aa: CASSSQDFPSSYNEQFF; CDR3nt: TGTGCCAGCAGTTCCCAGGACTTCCCCAGCTCCTACAATGAGCAGTTCTTC
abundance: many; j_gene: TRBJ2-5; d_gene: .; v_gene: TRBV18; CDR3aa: CASSQQETQYF; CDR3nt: TGTGCCAGCTCACAGCAAGAGACCCAGTACTTC
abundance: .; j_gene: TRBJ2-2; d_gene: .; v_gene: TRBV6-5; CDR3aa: CASSRRTQRNTGELFF; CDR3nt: TGTGCCAGCAGTCGGCGGACACAGCGGAACACCGGGGAGCTGTTTTTT
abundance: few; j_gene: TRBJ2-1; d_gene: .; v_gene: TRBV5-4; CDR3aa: CASSLEGGTYNEQFF; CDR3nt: TGTGCCAGCAGCTTGGAGGGGGGGACCTACAATGAGCAGTTCTTC
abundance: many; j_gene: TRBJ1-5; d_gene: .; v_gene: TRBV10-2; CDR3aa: CASSEGGRTQPQHF; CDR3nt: TGCGCCAGCAGCGAAGGGGGGCGTACCCAGCCCCAGCATTTT
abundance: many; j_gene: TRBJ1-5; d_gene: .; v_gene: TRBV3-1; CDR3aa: CASSQEAGYGNQPQHF; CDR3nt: TGTGCCAGCAGCCAAGAAGCCGGGTACGGTAATCAGCCCCAGCATTTT
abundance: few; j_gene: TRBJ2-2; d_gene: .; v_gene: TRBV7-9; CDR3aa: CASSLGELRTGELFF; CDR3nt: TGTGCCAGCAGCTTGGGGGAATTGCGGACCGGGGAGCTGTTTTTT
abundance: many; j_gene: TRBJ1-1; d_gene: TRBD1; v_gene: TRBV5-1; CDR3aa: CASSLERGTDQAFF; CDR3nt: TGCGCCAGCAGCTTGGAACGTGGGACAGACCAAGCTTTCTTT
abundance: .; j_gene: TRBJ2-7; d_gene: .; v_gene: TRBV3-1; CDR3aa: CASSQGTGTGSYEQYF; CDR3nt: TGTGCCAGCAGCCAAGGAACCGGGACGGGTTCCTACGAGCAGTACTTC
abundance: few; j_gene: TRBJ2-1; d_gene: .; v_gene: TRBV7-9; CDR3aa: CASSSPQHRLGTGSYNEQFF; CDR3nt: TGTGCCAGCAGCTCGCCCCAACATCGTCTGGGAACGGGGTCTTACAATGAGCAGTTCTTC
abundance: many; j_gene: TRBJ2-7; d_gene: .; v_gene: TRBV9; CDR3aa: CASSVGQGVAYEQYF; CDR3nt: TGTGCCAGCAGCGTAGGGCAGGGAGTAGCCTACGAGCAGTACTTC
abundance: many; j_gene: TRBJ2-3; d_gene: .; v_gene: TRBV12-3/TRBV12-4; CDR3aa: CASSSPNRVARTDTQYF; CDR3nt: TGTGCCAGCAGTTCCCCTAACAGGGTAGCGCGAACAGATACGCAGTATTTT
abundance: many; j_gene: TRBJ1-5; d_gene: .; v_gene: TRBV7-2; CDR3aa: CASSLVPEGPQHF; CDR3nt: TGTGCCAGCAGCTTAGTCCCCGAGGGGCCCCAGCATTTT
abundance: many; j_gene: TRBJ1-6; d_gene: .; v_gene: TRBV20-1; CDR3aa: CSARVPGGGSPLHF; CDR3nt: TGCAGTGCTAGAGTCCCCGGGGGGGGTTCACCCCTCCACTTT
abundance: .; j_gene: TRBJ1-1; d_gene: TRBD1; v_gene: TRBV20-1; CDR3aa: CSATPGTANTEAFF; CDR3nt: TGCAGTGCTACCCCCGGGACAGCGAACACTGAAGCTTTCTTT
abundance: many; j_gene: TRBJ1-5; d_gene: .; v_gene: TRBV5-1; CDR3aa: CASSLEGLPQPQHF; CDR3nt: TGCGCCAGCAGCTTAGAAGGTCTCCCTCAGCCCCAGCATTTT
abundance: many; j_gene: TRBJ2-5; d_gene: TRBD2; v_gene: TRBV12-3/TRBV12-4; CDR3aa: CASGRTSQETQYF; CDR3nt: TGTGCCAGCGGCCGGACTAGCCAAGAGACCCAGTACTTC
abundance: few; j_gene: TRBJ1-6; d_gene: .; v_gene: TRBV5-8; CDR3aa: CASSFHSPLHF; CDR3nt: TGTGCCAGCAGCTTCCATTCACCCCTCCACTTT
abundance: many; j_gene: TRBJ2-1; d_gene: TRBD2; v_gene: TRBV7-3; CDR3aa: CASSLERGAYNEQFF; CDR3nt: TGTGCCAGCAGCCTCGAGCGGGGGGCCTACAATGAGCAGTTCTTC
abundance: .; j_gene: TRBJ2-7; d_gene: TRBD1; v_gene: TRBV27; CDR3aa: CASSPRDRATYEQYF; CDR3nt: TGTGCCAGCAGTCCCCGGGACAGGGCTACCTACGAGCAGTACTTC
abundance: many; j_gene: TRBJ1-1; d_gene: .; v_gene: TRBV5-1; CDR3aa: CASSEGPNTEAFF; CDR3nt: TGCGCCAGCAGCGAAGGACCGAACACTGAAGCTTTCTTT
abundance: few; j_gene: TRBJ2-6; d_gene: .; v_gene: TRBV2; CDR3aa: CASSEGTPPGVLTF; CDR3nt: TGTGCCAGCAGTGAGGGGACACCGCCCGGCGTCCTGACTTTC